Shown below are 30 T cell receptor beta chains from a single sample sequenced in a study of preoperative IRX-2 immunotherapy in early breast cancer. The assay was immunoSEQ multiplex PCR, and TCRdb's table has in-frame clones only and misses some. In the table there are some 30,000 clones, nearly 90% of which are singletons. The sample's treatment: preoperative locoregional IRX-2 cytokine immunotherapy. This material was obtained from a patient treated with IRX-2 immunotherapy. All receptors derive from a human donor with breast cancer.

CDR3 residues: CASSQDISGGQTDTQYF. CDR3 in DNA: TGCGCCAGCAGCCAAGATATCAGCGGGGGCCAAACAGATACGCAGTATTTT. This sequence joins TRBV4-1 and TRBJ2-3; 8 bases map to TRBD2. Trimming took 0 bases from V and 3 from J; bases not matched to a gene: 8. CDR1 and CDR2 (germline): MGHRA, YSYEKL. CDR3 size: 17 residues.

Worth noting for this clone: Other nucleotide sequences in the sample specify the same CDR3. V is TRBV11-2 and J is TRBJ2-7; D unresolved. Trimming took off 0 bases at V and 3 bases at J, with 3 bases between the two ends. There are 12 residues in the CDR3. From germline, CDR1 is SGHAT and CDR2 FQNNGV. Here the CDR3 DNA reads TGTGCCAGCAGCTTAGACTTCTACGAGCAGTACTTC. This gives the protein CASSLDFYEQYF. Based on the CDR3 plus reference TRBV11-2 and TRBJ2-7, the full variable domain is EAGVAQSPRYKIIEKRQSVAFWCNPISGHATLYWYQQILGQGPKLLIQFQNNGVVDDSQLPKDRFSAERLKGVDSTLKIQPAKLEDSAVYLCASSLDFYEQYFGPGTRLTVT.

The chain employs TRBV19 and TRBJ1-5; 7 nucleotides agree with TRBD1. Trimming at V came to 5 bases and at J to 5 bases, leaving 12 bases not matched to a gene. The CDR3 covers 16 residues. CDR1 and CDR2 (germline): LNHDA, SQIVND (reference sequence). CDR3 DNA sequence: TGTGCCAGTAGTCCCCAAGGACAGGCAGGGGATCAGCCCCAGCATTTT. As protein: CASSPQGQAGDQPQHF. Full variable domain (missing parts from reference TRBV19 and TRBJ1-5): DGGITQSPKYLFRKEGQNVTLSCEQNLNHDAMYWYRQDPGQGLRLIYYSQIVNDFQKGDIAEGYSVSREKKESFPLTVTSAQKNPTAFYLCASSPQGQAGDQPQHFGDGTRLSIL.

This sequence joins TRBV5-6 and TRBJ1-3; the D gene is possibly TRBD1 (5 bases). The germline V gene has CDR1 SGHDT and CDR2 YYEEEE. Trimming shortened V by 1 base and J by 7 bases, and 9 bases separated the two germline ends. The CDR3 loop spans 13 amino acids. CDR3 nucleotides: TGTGCCAGCAGCTTGACAGGTGGGAACACCATATATTTT. It yields the protein CASSLTGGNTIYF.

The chain carries TRBV10-3 and TRBJ1-1; tentative D call: TRBD1 (5 bases). Germline V gene data show CDR1 as ENHRY and CDR2 as SYGVKD. V lost 2 bases and J 11 bases, leaving 15 bases between the germline ends. CDR3 size: 13 residues. In DNA, the CDR3 is TGTGCCATCAGTGAGAGCCCCCAGTGGGGGGCTTTCTTT. This codes for CAISESPQWGAFF.

The chain employs TRBV5-1 and TRBJ1-6; the match to TRBD1 covers 7 bases. The CDR3 has 16 amino acids. Germline loops: CDR1 SGHRS, CDR2 YFSETQ. The V segment lost 4 bases and the J segment 9 bases; nucleotides outside the gene matches: 13. DNA of the CDR3: TGCGCCAGCAGCCCTGGACAGGTGACGTTAAGTTCACCCCTCCACTTT. Protein sequence: CASSPGQVTLSSPLHF.

This chain connects TRBV6-6 to TRBJ2-1, with 14 bases fitting TRBD2. Germline lookup yields CDR1 MNHNY and CDR2 SVGAGI (reference sequence). The CDR3 has 14 amino acids. Trimming took 6 bases from V and 15 from J; bases not matched to a gene: 10. CDR3 loop: CASRGTSGGPEGFF. As DNA, the CDR3 is TGTGCCAGCAGGGGGACTAGCGGGGGCCCCGAAGGGTTCTTC.

The chain has TRBV29-1 and TRBJ2-5; D might be TRBD1 (5 bases). CDR3 length: 15 residues. Trimming left V 6 bases short and J 0 bases short, with 17 bases between. Germline CDR1 SQVTM, CDR2 ANQGSEA. CDR3 residues: CSVHWGATDQETQYF. CDR3 coding DNA: TGCAGCGTCCACTGGGGCGCTACTGACCAAGAGACCCAGTACTTC.

The gene calls are TRBV27 and TRBJ2-1; 9 nucleotides match TRBD1. CDR1 is MNHEY and CDR2 is SMNVEV in the germline V gene (reference sequence). V shed 0 bases, J shed 3 bases, and the junction held 6 bases outside the gene matches. The CDR3 loop spans 17 amino acids. The CDR3: CASSLSAQGAVYNEQFF. The CDR3 nucleotides are TGTGCCAGCAGTTTATCGGCACAGGGGGCCGTCTACAATGAGCAGTTCTTC.

The V and J genes are TRBV6-1 and TRBJ1-2, with TRBD1 as a possible D gene (5 bases). This CDR3 spans 11 amino acids. Between the trimmed V and J ends, which lost 8 bases and 5 bases, there was a span of 9 bases. Germline CDR1 and CDR2: MNHNS and SASEGT. Here the CDR3 reads CASGGGYGYTF. Here the CDR3 DNA reads TGTGCCAGCGGTGGGGGATATGGCTACACCTTC.

This clone was seen a few times. This chain links TRBV19 with TRBJ1-1; unclear D gene. Trimming shortened V by 7 bases and J by 5 bases, and 11 bases separated the two germline ends. Per germline, CDR1 LNHDA and CDR2 SQIVND (reference sequence). The CDR3 is made up of 12 amino acids. The CDR3 loop is CASNFGNTEAFF. The DNA of the CDR3 is TGTGCCAGTAATTTTGGGAATACTGAAGCTTTCTTT.

This clone was observed a handful of times. The chain uses TRBV6-5 and TRBJ2-7, with D possibly TRBD1 on 6 matching bases. This CDR3 has 14 residues. CDR1 MNHEY and CDR2 SVGAGI come from the germline V gene. V lost 2 bases to trimming and J lost 5 bases, with 13 bases between them. This CDR3 is CASSYIRGSNEQYF. CDR3 DNA sequence: TGTGCCAGCAGTTACATCAGGGGATCTAACGAGCAGTACTTC.

The chain joins TRBV19 to TRBJ1-3; D is uncertain. V gave up 4 bases and J gave up 0 bases, with 10 bases separating them. CDR1 and CDR2 from the germline V gene are LNHDA and SQIVND (reference sequence). The CDR3 runs to 15 residues. This CDR3 reads CASSTLTLSGNTIYF. The CDR3, as DNA: TGTGCCAGTAGTACCCTCACACTCTCTGGAAACACCATATATTTT.

The chain links TRBV19 to TRBJ2-7; weak D call: TRBD2 (5 bases). This CDR3 is built from 15 residues. Germline V gene sequence: CDR1 LNHDA, CDR2 SQIVND (reference sequence). V lost 1 base and J lost 0, with 10 bases in between. CDR3 sequence (DNA): TGTGCCAGTAGTATAGGAGGGCAGTTCTCCTACGAGCAGTACTTC. Translation: CASSIGGQFSYEQYF. The full variable domain, its missing parts supplied by reference TRBV19 and TRBJ2-7, is DGGITQSPKYLFRKEGQNVTLSCEQNLNHDAMYWYRQDPGQGLRLIYYSQIVNDFQKGDIAEGYSVSREKKESFPLTVTSAQKNPTAFYLCASSIGGQFSYEQYFGPGTRLTVT.

CDR3 in DNA: TGTGCCAGCTCACCAGATTTTCGAGGGGCTCTGGACACCATATATTTT. This translates into CASSPDFRGALDTIYF. The chain has TRBV18 and TRBJ1-3, with D possibly being TRBD1 (5 bases). Between the trimmed V and J ends, which lost 2 bases and 8 bases, there was a span of 19 bases. This CDR3 spans 16 amino acids. The germline V gene encodes CDR1 KGHSH and CDR2 LQKENI.

This sequence joins TRBV10-3 and TRBJ2-1; a possible D gene is TRBD2 (6 bases). V was shortened by 4 bases and J by 9 bases, with 10 bases between the two germline ends. Per the germline V gene, CDR1 is ENHRY and CDR2 is SYGVKD. The CDR3 covers 12 residues. This CDR3 reads CAISAEGSEQFF. The CDR3 nucleotides are TGTGCCATCAGTGCGGAGGGAAGTGAGCAGTTCTTC.

The genes are TRBV10-1 and TRBJ2-5; 12 nucleotides line up with TRBD1. From germline, CDR1 is WNHNN and CDR2 SYGVQD (reference sequence). The CDR3 is made up of 14 amino acids. Trimming took 9 bases from V and 4 from J; bases not matched to a gene: 6. Here the CDR3 DNA reads TGCGCCAGTGCCGGGACAGGGGGCCGAGAGACCCAGTACTTC. This codes for CASAGTGGRETQYF.

The chain has TRBV6-6 and TRBJ2-5; 9 bases align to TRBD2. The CDR3 runs to 14 residues. CDR1 is MNHNY and CDR2 is SVGAGI in the germline V gene (reference sequence). The V segment lost 10 bases and the J segment 5 bases; nucleotides outside the gene matches: 11. For the CDR3, the DNA is TGTGCCACCGGGGGTAGCGGGAGAGGGGAGACCCAGTACTTC. Amino acids: CATGGSGRGETQYF.

This clone is medium-sized in the sample. In DNA form, the CDR3 reads TGTGCCAGCAGCCCAGACAGGGACCACGAGCAGTACTTC. Translating it yields CASSPDRDHEQYF. The V gene is TRBV7-9, the J gene TRBJ2-7; 7 positions match TRBD1. Unmatched junction bases numbered 6, after V lost 5 bases and J lost 5 bases. CDR1 is SEHNR and CDR2 is FQNEAQ in the germline V gene (reference sequence). There are 13 residues in the CDR3.

The gene calls are TRBV29-1 and TRBJ2-7, with TRBD1 matching 8 bases. The CDR3 is 13 amino acids. V shed 4 bases and J 5 bases; nucleotides not matched to a gene: 7. The germline gives CDR1 SQVTM, CDR2 ANQGSEA. The CDR3 region is CSVGGQGGHEQYF. For the CDR3, the DNA is TGCAGCGTTGGTGGACAGGGAGGCCACGAGCAGTACTTC.

This clone was found a few times. The chain links TRBV6-5 to TRBJ2-6; possibly TRBD1 for D (5 bases). Germline V gives CDR1 MNHEY, CDR2 SVGAGI. The CDR3 length is 15 residues. The V end lost 2 bases, the J end lost 2 bases, and 7 bases lay between the germline ends. CDR3 loop: CASSYQGPGANVLTF. CDR3 DNA: TGTGCCAGCAGTTACCAGGGCCCTGGGGCCAACGTCCTGACTTTC.

This chain joins TRBV9 and TRBJ2-1; a weak D match, TRBD2 (7 bases). The V end was cut by 0 bases, the J end by 9 bases, with 10 bases between. In germline, CDR1 is SGDLS, CDR2 YYNGEE. The CDR3 length is 13 residues. DNA of the CDR3: TGTGCCAGCAGCGTAGCAGGGGAGGGTGAGCAGTTCTTC. This codes for CASSVAGEGEQFF.

V and J are TRBV4-1 and TRBJ2-5; 7 nucleotides align to TRBD1. Trimming at V came to 0 bases and at J to 4 bases, leaving 2 bases not matched to a gene. The CDR3 runs 14 residues. Germline V gene sequence: CDR1 MGHRA, CDR2 YSYEKL. The CDR3 DNA follows: TGCGCCAGCAGCCAAGATAGGGGGCGAGAGACCCAGTACTTC. Encoded protein: CASSQDRGRETQYF.

The J gene is TRBJ1-5, the V gene TRBV5-5; possible D gene TRBD1, 5 bases. Between the trimmed V and J ends, which lost 4 bases and 9 bases, there was a span of 20 bases. The CDR3 is 15 residues long. Looked up from germline, CDR1 is SGHKS and CDR2 is YYEKEE (reference sequence). The CDR3 DNA reads as TGTGCCAGCAGCATCACCGGGACGGCGGTAGGGCCCCAGCATTTT. Protein product: CASSITGTAVGPQHF.

This chain connects TRBV7-6 to TRBJ2-2, with a possible D match to TRBD2 (5 bases). Trimming pared 8 bases from V and 7 bases from J, leaving 8 bases between. The CDR3 covers 11 residues. CDR1 is SGHVS and CDR2 is FNYEAQ in the germline V gene. The CDR3 DNA sequence: TGTGCCAGCTCCGAGGGCGGGGAGCTGTTTTTT. It encodes CASSEGGELFF.

This clone came up a few times. The chain couples TRBV28 to TRBJ2-7; D possibly matches TRBD1 or TRBD2 (5 bases each). The germline V gene encodes CDR1 MDHEN and CDR2 SYDVKM. The CDR3 covers 13 residues. The ends were cut back, 7 bases at V and 6 bases at J, with 16 bases in the middle. CDR3 loop: CASNRGGPGEQYF. The CDR3 DNA is TGTGCCAGCAACCGTGGGGGTCCCGGCGAGCAGTACTTC.

The chain employs TRBV4-1 and TRBJ2-3, with D tentatively TRBD2 (6 bases). The CDR3 has 16 residues. Per the germline V gene, CDR1 is MGHRA and CDR2 is YSYEKL. Trimming pared 0 bases from V and 4 bases from J, leaving 14 bases between. CDR3 protein: CASSQDYGGKADTQYF. The CDR3 DNA sequence: TGCGCCAGCAGCCAAGATTATGGGGGGAAGGCAGATACGCAGTATTTT.

The chain recombines TRBV23-1 with TRBJ2-3; D might be TRBD1 (5 bases). TRBV23-1 is an open reading frame, and its role is uncertain. Trimming pared 3 bases from V and 7 bases from J, leaving 8 bases between. The CDR3 sequence is 12 residues long. CDR3 sequence reads: CASSQGRNTQYF. The CDR3 region has the DNA TGCGCCAGCAGTCAGGGGCGGAATACGCAGTATTTT.

This chain connects TRBV4-1 to TRBJ2-1; 7 bases are a match to TRBD1. CDR1 MGHRA and CDR2 YSYEKL come from the germline V gene. The CDR3 extends over 15 amino acids. After removal of 4 bases from V and 7 bases from J, the junction contained 10 bases not matched to a gene. This CDR3 is CASSLWQGVSNEQFF. The CDR3 DNA follows: TGCGCCAGCAGCCTGTGGCAGGGGGTGTCGAATGAGCAGTTCTTC.

The CDR3 region has the DNA TGTGCCAGCTCACCTAAGGGACCGACGGGCGAGCAGTACTTC. Translated: CASSPKGPTGEQYF. The chain recombines TRBV18 with TRBJ2-7; either TRBD1 or TRBD2 may supply D (5 bases each). Germline CDR1 KGHSH, CDR2 LQKENI. Trimming took 3 bases from V and 6 from J, leaving 15 bases between them. CDR3 length equals 14 residues.